Listed here is a single T cell receptor beta chain. Other DNA sequences in this specimen translate into the identical CDR3. PCR used 60 Vbeta primers and 13 Jbeta primers. Data came from immunoSEQ multiplex PCR; TCRdb stores just in-frame clones and leaves some out. The sample has around 100,000 clones; 65% to 85% are singletons. The CDR3 consists of 13 residues. Per germline, CDR1 MDHEN and CDR2 SYDVKM. The junction had 4 bases not matched to a gene; V was cut back by 7 bases and J by 2 bases. These data come from a study of cytomegalovirus exposure and HLA in healthy donors. Study context: HLA-typed donors contributed about 85 million unique TCRs, which were held in an early data release.

This chain joins TRBV28 and TRBJ2-7; 8 nucleotides match TRBD1. Sequencing was performed on PBMCs. The clonotype was recovered from a man aged 50 to 59 in good health and CMV-seropositive. Here the CDR3 reads CASTRTGPYEQYF. CDR3 bases: TGTGCCAGCACCAGGACAGGGCCCTACGAGCAGTACTTC.